These T cell receptor beta chains were read from a single sample in a study of cytomegalovirus exposure and HLA in healthy donors. Profiled with immunoSEQ multiplex PCR; TCRdb holds only in-frame clones, not every one. Among fewer than 75,000 clones listed, roughly 77% were seen once. Sequenced material: PBMCs. These receptors were obtained from a woman aged 25 to 45 in good health and CMV-seronegative. The conserved cysteine and the conserved F or W are not part of the CDR3 here. The order of the fields is V gene, D gene, J gene, CDR3 protein. The D gene is left open where the match is weak.

V gene: TRBV25-1; D gene: NA; J gene: TRBJ2-7; CDR3 protein: ASHGRTYEQY
V gene: TRBV9; D gene: NA; J gene: TRBJ1-6; CDR3 protein: ASSAEGDGSPLH
V gene: TRBV6-1; D gene: NA; J gene: TRBJ1-5; CDR3 protein: ASSGQVGLYQPQH
V gene: TRBV30; D gene: TRBD1; J gene: TRBJ2-1; CDR3 protein: AWSPTDRVFRGEQF
V gene: TRBV7-8; D gene: NA; J gene: TRBJ1-4; CDR3 protein: ASSSRGANEKLF
V gene: TRBV5-1; D gene: NA; J gene: TRBJ2-7; CDR3 protein: ASSLRSGEQY
V gene: TRBV2; D gene: TRBD1; J gene: TRBJ1-5; CDR3 protein: ASSAPTDRGLGGNQPQH
V gene: TRBV30; D gene: NA; J gene: TRBJ2-7; CDR3 protein: AWSLHTAYEQY
V gene: TRBV30; D gene: NA; J gene: TRBJ2-5; CDR3 protein: AWSFYGSFQETQY
V gene: TRBV7-9; D gene: NA; J gene: TRBJ1-4; CDR3 protein: ASSPGLTNEKLF